The sequence of this TCR beta chain was determined in a study of metastatic and nonmetastatic thyroid tumors. As for the study in general: Comparative analysis of repertoires was undertaken across blood and tumor or nodule tissue obtained from malignant and benign thyroid patients. Findings and limits, study-wide: Compared with benign nodules, malignant thyroid tumors were reported to have significantly higher TCR beta diversity in both blood and tumor.

Original processing methods: CDR3 differences across clinicopathological groups were used to build a distant-metastasis classifier for papillary thyroid cancer. MiXCR re-clonotyped the PCR reads for TCRdb. Clone size and V and J calls follow TCRdb, not the original study. The data hold about 21,000 clones, with about 11% observed a single time. In its sample, this clone is medium-sized. Its antigen is still unknown. No patient had received any treatment before thyroid surgery. The sample comprised blood. The sequence came from a female donor with papillary thyroid cancer or a benign thyroid nodule (not recorded which). Some clones in this sample may be carry-over from other donors' samples.

CDR3 coding DNA: TGTGCCAGCAGTGAATCTGGGGCAGGTTCCTACGAGCAGTACTTC. This translates into CASSESGAGSYEQYF. The rearrangement uses TRBV6-1 and TRBJ2-7, with D possibly being TRBD1 (5 bases). The V gene lost 2 bases and the J gene lost 1 base, with 12 bases spanning the gap. CDR1 and CDR2 (germline): MNHNS, SASEGT. The CDR3 contains 15 residues.